The 26 T cell receptor beta chains in this list originate from one sample, sequenced in a study of shared clonotypes between healthy human individuals. Naive CD8 isolation took CD45RO-negative cells positively selected for CCR7 and excluded terminally differentiated effector memory CD45RA+ cells. Clones were sequenced by immunoSEQ multiplex PCR, and TCRdb holds only the in-frame ones, with some missing. The repertoire has some 2.1 million clones, 93% of them found once; the top ten carry around 1.7%. The sequenced sample consisted of naive CD8+ T cells from PBMCs. The receptors derive from a man younger than 35 in good health. Some clones in this sample may be carry-over from other donors' samples.

Points on this clone: Different DNA sequences within this sample yield the same CDR3. The chain uses TRBV27 and TRBJ2-7; no clear D. From germline, CDR1 is MNHEY and CDR2 SMNVEV (reference sequence). The CDR3 runs 14 residues. The ends were cut back, 3 bases at V and 0 bases at J, with 9 bases in the middle. The CDR3 here is CASSFGRNSYEQYF. The DNA for the CDR3 is TGTGCCAGCAGTTTCGGGCGGAACTCCTACGAGCAGTACTTC.

In this sample, this clone turned up a few times. The chain recombines TRBV28 with TRBJ1-1; D unclear. With 3 bases removed from V and 0 bases from J, the gap between germline ends came to 14 bases. The CDR3 runs 16 residues. CDR1 is MDHEN and CDR2 is SYDVKM in the germline V gene. The CDR3 loop reads CASSLGYSGMNTEAFF. CDR3 DNA sequence: TGTGCCAGCAGTTTGGGATACAGTGGTATGAACACTGAAGCTTTCTTT.

The chain combines TRBV15 with TRBJ2-4, with TRBD1 as a possible D gene (6 bases). The CDR3 totals 15 residues. The ends were cut back, 2 bases at V and 7 bases at J, with 15 bases in the middle. CDR1 LNHNV and CDR2 YYDKDF come from the germline V gene (reference sequence). The CDR3 sequence: CATSRYPRDINIQYF. The CDR3 bases are TGTGCCACCAGCAGATACCCACGGGACATCAACATTCAGTACTTC.

The chain has TRBV7-2 and TRBJ2-1, with D perhaps matching TRBD1 (6 bases). CDR1 and CDR2 (germline): SGHTA, FQGNSA. The CDR3 loop spans 15 amino acids. The V end lost 1 base, the J end lost 0 bases, and 7 bases lay between the germline ends. DNA for the CDR3: TGTGCCAGCAGCTTAGTAGGGGGCTCCTACAATGAGCAGTTCTTC. Translated: CASSLVGGSYNEQFF.

The chain has TRBV19 and TRBJ2-7; 12 bases align to TRBD2. The ends lost 3 bases at V and 7 bases at J; junction bases unmatched: 7. The CDR3 loop spans 15 amino acids. Germline CDR1 reads LNHDA; CDR2 reads SQIVND (reference sequence). The CDR3 loop is CASSIRASGRGEQYF. The CDR3 DNA follows: TGTGCCAGTAGTATTCGGGCTAGCGGGAGGGGAGAGCAGTACTTC.

The chain carries TRBV5-6 and TRBJ2-7, with D perhaps given as TRBD1 or TRBD2 (5 bases each). V was clipped by 4 bases and J by 3 bases, with 20 bases between them. This CDR3 is 16 amino acids long. From germline, CDR1 is SGHDT and CDR2 YYEEEE. The CDR3 protein is CASSGDGATLGYEQYF. The CDR3 DNA sequence: TGTGCCAGCAGCGGAGACGGGGCAACCCTAGGCTACGAGCAGTACTTC. Variable domain in full (rest from reference TRBV5-6 and TRBJ2-7): DAGVTQSPTHLIKTRGQQVTLRCSPKSGHDTVSWYQQALGQGPQFIFQYYEEEERQRGNFPDRFSGHQFPNYSSELNVNALLLGDSALYLCASSGDGATLGYEQYFGPGTRLTVT.

This chain connects TRBV27 to TRBJ1-5; a possible D gene is TRBD1 (5 bases). The germline V and J ends were trimmed by 5 bases and 4 bases, with 12 bases remaining between them. The CDR3 spans 14 residues. Germline V CDR1 and CDR2: MNHEY, SMNVEV (reference sequence). CDR3 protein: CASSVRGGNQPQHF. The CDR3, as DNA: TGTGCCAGCAGTGTGCGGGGGGGGAATCAGCCCCAGCATTTT.

The chain is built from TRBV28 and TRBJ2-1; 11 nucleotides line up with TRBD2. The V gene's germline CDR1 is MDHEN and CDR2 SYDVKM. The junction had 9 bases not matched to a gene; V was cut back by 5 bases and J by 9 bases. The CDR3 consists of 15 residues. DNA for the CDR3: TGTGCCAGCAGTCCCCTTAGCGGGAGGGGCGGTGAGCAGTTCTTC. Its translation: CASSPLSGRGGEQFF.

The V call is TRBV27, the J call TRBJ2-1, with 8 bases aligning to TRBD2. The CDR3 has 15 amino acids. Germline V gene lookup returns CDR1 MNHEY and CDR2 SMNVEV (reference sequence). J lost 9 bases, V lost 4 bases, and 11 bases had no gene match. The DNA of the CDR3 is TGTGCCAGCAGTTCCCCCGGACTAGCATCTGGTGAGCAGTTCTTC. Translated: CASSSPGLASGEQFF.

This sequence joins TRBV6-5 and TRBJ2-5; D is tentatively TRBD1 or TRBD2 (5 bases each). The germline V and J ends were trimmed by 6 bases and 6 bases, with 14 bases remaining between them. Germline V gene sequence: CDR1 MNHEY, CDR2 SVGAGI. CDR3 length: 13 residues. The DNA for the CDR3 is TGTGCCAGCAGCCCAGGGCCCGGGAAGACCCAGTACTTC. This codes for CASSPGPGKTQYF.

With regard to this clone: In the same sample, other DNA sequences code for this CDR3. The CDR3 DNA reads TGTGCCAGCAGCCCAGGGGGCTCTGGAAACACCATATATTTT. Residues: CASSPGGSGNTIYF. The chain links TRBV9 to TRBJ1-3, with TRBD1 identical over 7 bases. Trimming at V came to 4 bases and at J to 0 bases, leaving 1 base not matched to a gene. Germline V gives CDR1 SGDLS, CDR2 YYNGEE. The CDR3 has 14 amino acids.

The chain carries TRBV10-3 and TRBJ2-7, with 10 bases identical to TRBD2. The CDR3 is 17 residues long. V was pared by 4 bases and J by 3 bases, with 12 bases of the junction left unmatched. CDR1 ENHRY and CDR2 SYGVKD come from the germline V gene. This chain's CDR3 is CAISVLLAGEDGYEQYF. The CDR3 bases are TGTGCCATCAGTGTATTGCTAGCGGGAGAAGACGGCTACGAGCAGTACTTC.

The chain combines TRBV10-3 with TRBJ2-1, with D unresolved. Germline V CDR1 and CDR2: ENHRY, SYGVKD. Trimming removed 6 bases from V and 2 bases from J, with 8 bases in between. This CDR3 spans 13 amino acids. This CDR3 is CAIRDGTYNEQFF. The CDR3 DNA reads TGTGCCATCAGAGATGGGACCTACAATGAGCAGTTCTTC.

The chain combines TRBV30 with TRBJ2-7; 7 bases fit TRBD2. The J segment lost 0 bases and the V segment lost 7 bases, leaving 9 bases of the junction unmatched. CDR1 is GTSNPN and CDR2 is SVGIG in the germline V gene (reference sequence). The CDR3 totals 14 residues. This CDR3 reads CASSEAGSSYEQYF. In DNA form, the CDR3 reads TGTGCCTCCTCCGAAGCGGGGAGCTCCTACGAGCAGTACTTC. Full variable domain (rest looked up from reference TRBV30 and TRBJ2-7): SQTIHQWPATLVQPVGSPLSLECTVEGTSNPNLYWYRQAAGRGLQLLFYSVGIGQISSEVPQNLSASRPQDRQFILSSKKLLLSDSGFYLCASSEAGSSYEQYFGPGTRLTVT.

V gene TRBV11-2 combines with J gene TRBJ2-5, with TRBD2 matching 9 bases. In germline, CDR1 is SGHAT, CDR2 FQNNGV. The CDR3 runs to 14 residues. The V segment lost 5 bases and the J segment 5 bases; nucleotides outside the gene matches: 6. The CDR3 DNA reads as TGTGCCAGCAGCGGCCGGACTAGCGCGGAGACCCAGTACTTC. Its translation: CASSGRTSAETQYF. Combining the CDR3 with reference TRBV11-2 and TRBJ2-5 gives the whole variable domain EAGVAQSPRYKIIEKRQSVAFWCNPISGHATLYWYQQILGQGPKLLIQFQNNGVVDDSQLPKDRFSAERLKGVDSTLKIQPAKLEDSAVYLCASSGRTSAETQYFGPGTRLLVL.

As DNA, the CDR3 is TGTGCCAGCAGCGCCTGGGACGTCGGGACTGAAGCTTTCTTT. Protein product: CASSAWDVGTEAFF. V and J are TRBV4-2 and TRBJ1-1, with D tentatively TRBD1 (5 bases). Germline CDR1 is LGHNA and CDR2 is YNFKEQ. V lost 5 bases and J 5 bases, leaving 15 bases between the germline ends. The CDR3 has 14 amino acids.

Only one count was recorded for this clone. The rearrangement joins TRBV18 to TRBJ2-7, with D possibly TRBD2 on 5 matching bases. Trimming cost V 5 bases and J 7 bases, with 15 bases left between them. Germline V gives CDR1 KGHSH, CDR2 LQKENI. The CDR3 is 13 residues long. CDR3 in DNA: TGTGCCAGCTCAGCGGCTAGCCAGGTGGAGCAGTACTTC. It yields the protein CASSAASQVEQYF.

The chain combines TRBV6-5 with TRBJ2-6; no reliable D call. The V and J ends lost 8 bases and 4 bases respectively, with 6 bases between them. CDR1 MNHEY and CDR2 SVGAGI come from the germline V gene. The CDR3 is 12 amino acids. Written as DNA, the CDR3 is TGTGCCAGCCGTACAGGGGCCAACGTCCTGACTTTC. Translating it yields CASRTGANVLTF.

The chain is built from TRBV28 and TRBJ2-7; 11 positions match TRBD1. Trimming at V came to 5 bases and at J to 4 bases, leaving 13 bases not matched to a gene. The CDR3 contains 17 residues. Germline CDR1 reads MDHEN; CDR2 reads SYDVKM. The CDR3 sequence is CASSRARPGQGVYEQYF. CDR3 nucleotide sequence: TGTGCCAGCAGTCGGGCACGACCGGGACAGGGGGTGTACGAGCAGTACTTC.

The V call is TRBV27, the J call TRBJ2-1; D call uncertain. This CDR3 spans 13 amino acids. From germline, CDR1 is MNHEY and CDR2 SMNVEV (reference sequence). V was trimmed by 1 base and J by 4 bases, leaving 5 bases between them. The DNA of the CDR3 is TGTGCCAGCAGTTTATTTGTATACAATGAGCAGTTCTTC. Its protein product is CASSLFVYNEQFF.

V is TRBV29-1 and J is TRBJ2-7; D is tentatively TRBD1 or TRBD2 (5 bases each). The germline V gene encodes CDR1 SQVTM and CDR2 ANQGSEA. The CDR3 is 19 amino acids. V lost 3 bases to trimming and J lost 3 bases, with 30 bases between them. This chain's CDR3 is CSVDSGTGPLFESVYEQYF. Written as DNA, the CDR3 is TGCAGCGTTGATTCGGGGACGGGCCCACTCTTTGAGAGTGTCTACGAGCAGTACTTC.

The rearrangement joins TRBV4-1 to TRBJ1-1; 8 bases line up with TRBD1. Germline loops: CDR1 MGHRA, CDR2 YSYEKL. The length of the CDR3 is 15 residues. V gave up 0 bases and J gave up 5 bases; unmatched junction bases: 5. DNA for the CDR3: TGCGCCAGCAGCCAAGACCAGGGGGCGCGAACTGAAGCTTTCTTT. Protein product: CASSQDQGARTEAFF.

The V and J genes are TRBV9 and TRBJ2-5; the D gene is possibly TRBD2 (5 bases). The V gene's germline CDR1 is SGDLS and CDR2 YYNGEE. The CDR3 spans 15 residues. The V end lost 0 bases, the J end lost 3 bases, and 12 bases lay between the germline ends. In DNA form, the CDR3 reads TGTGCCAGCAGCGTAGTCGGTTTGCGGGAAGAGACCCAGTACTTC. It is translated as CASSVVGLREETQYF.

A note on this clone: Other DNA sequences in the sample encode the same CDR3. This sequence joins TRBV9 and TRBJ1-2, with TRBD1 matching 7 bases. The CDR3 runs 13 residues. CDR1 SGDLS and CDR2 YYNGEE come from the germline V gene. V shed 2 bases and J 5 bases; nucleotides not matched to a gene: 3. The CDR3 spells CASSVGTAYGYTF. DNA for the CDR3: TGTGCCAGCAGCGTTGGGACAGCTTATGGCTACACCTTC. Together with reference TRBV9 and TRBJ1-2, the CDR3 gives the full variable domain: DSGVTQTPKHLITATGQRVTLRCSPRSGDLSVYWYQQSLDQGLQFLIQYYNGEERAKGNILERFSAQQFPDLHSELNLSSLELGDSALYFCASSVGTAYGYTFGSGTRLTVV.

The chain joins TRBV23-1 to TRBJ2-1, with D unclear. TRBV23-1 has ORF status, its function being uncertain. V was trimmed by 0 bases and J by 13 bases, leaving 10 bases between them. The length of the CDR3 is 12 residues. The CDR3, as DNA: TGCGCCAGCAGTCAATCTGAGTTCTGTCAGTTCTTC. Protein product: CASSQSEFCQFF.

CDR3 loop: CASSISGGGRQPQHF. In nucleotides, the CDR3 is TGTGCCAGCAGCATCTCGGGAGGGGGGCGTCAGCCCCAGCATTTT. The V gene is TRBV7-8, the J gene TRBJ1-5; the D gene is possibly TRBD1 (6 bases). Between the trimmed V and J ends, which lost 5 bases and 6 bases, there was a span of 17 bases. Germline V gene lookup returns CDR1 SGHVS and CDR2 FQNEAQ. CDR3 length: 15 residues.